These 11 T cell receptor beta chains came from one sample sequenced in a study of cytomegalovirus exposure and HLA in healthy donors. A multiplex PCR was run with 60 Vbeta primers and 13 Jbeta primers. Sequenced by immunoSEQ multiplex PCR; TCRdb stores in-frame clones only, minus some. The sample contains more than 130,000 clones, roughly 76% of which appear only once. Source material: PBMCs. The receptors were sampled from a human donor in good health.

This chain connects TRBV5-1 to TRBJ2-3; tentative D call: TRBD2 (5 bases). This CDR3 comprises 14 residues. V dropped 6 bases and J dropped 2 bases, with 13 bases sitting between them. The germline V gene encodes CDR1 SGHRS and CDR2 YFSETQ. The CDR3 DNA follows: TGCGCCAGCAAAGCGGATACACACACAGATACGCAGTATTTT. Residues: CASKADTHTDTQYF.

The rearrangement uses TRBV11-3 and TRBJ2-5, with 8 bases that match TRBD2. V was clipped by 3 bases and J by 4 bases; unmatched bases: 4. The CDR3 is made up of 14 amino acids. The germline gives CDR1 SGHNT, CDR2 YENEEA. CDR3 sequence: CASSLERERETQYF. The CDR3 DNA is TGTGCCAGCAGCTTGGAGCGGGAGAGAGAGACCCAGTACTTC.

The chain couples TRBV5-5 to TRBJ2-1; TRBD2 aligns across 7 bases. Per germline, CDR1 SGHKS and CDR2 YYEKEE (reference sequence). The trim removed 3 bases at V and 8 bases at J, leaving 2 bases unmatched. This CDR3 is built from 12 residues. CDR3 nucleotides: TGTGCCAGCAGCTGGAGCGGGGATGAGCAGTTCTTC. Translation: CASSWSGDEQFF.

Remarks on this clone: Other DNA sequences in the same sample also yield this CDR3. The rearrangement links TRBV27 to TRBJ2-3; TRBD2 might be the D (5 bases). V lost 3 bases to trimming and J lost 3 bases, with 10 bases between them. CDR1 MNHEY and CDR2 SMNVEV come from the germline V gene (reference sequence). CDR3 size: 14 residues. The CDR3 sequence: CASSLGLATDTQYF. CDR3 sequence (DNA): TGTGCCAGCAGTTTGGGGTTAGCGACAGATACGCAGTATTTT.

The V gene is TRBV5-6, the J gene TRBJ2-4; 7 nucleotides line up with TRBD1. The CDR3 runs to 15 residues. The V segment lost 4 bases and the J segment 3 bases; nucleotides outside the gene matches: 7. Germline CDR1 SGHDT, CDR2 YYEEEE. In DNA, the CDR3 is TGTGCCAGCAGCACAGACAGGGTGGACAAAAACATTCAGTACTTC. The encoded protein is CASSTDRVDKNIQYF.

This clone was seen only once. The V gene is TRBV19, the J gene TRBJ1-5; D perhaps matches TRBD1 (6 bases). CDR1 is LNHDA, CDR2 SQIVND, per germline (reference sequence). This CDR3 spans 14 amino acids. Trimming removed 5 bases from V and 5 bases from J, with 13 bases in between. The CDR3 reads CASSFLRTDQPQHF. In nucleotides, the CDR3 is TGTGCCAGTAGTTTCCTCCGGACAGATCAGCCCCAGCATTTT.

For this clone: The junction and the germline gene differ at one end; a read error may be behind it. Other DNA sequences in the sample encode the same CDR3. The V gene is TRBV27, the J gene TRBJ2-5, with 10 bases aligning to TRBD2. The CDR3 has 15 amino acids. Germline loops: CDR1 MNHEY, CDR2 SMNVEV (reference sequence). The DNA for the CDR3 is TGCGCCAGCAGTTTCCAGCGGGGGGGCCAAGAGACCCAGTACTTC. Protein sequence: CASSFQRGGQETQYF.

This chain joins TRBV6-1 and TRBJ1-6, with D perhaps matching TRBD1 (6 bases). Trimming took 1 base from V and 5 from J, leaving 12 bases between them. The CDR3 runs to 16 residues. The germline CDR1 and CDR2 sequences are MNHNS and SASEGT. In DNA form, the CDR3 reads TGTGCCAGCAGTGAAGGGACAGCGGGAGATAATTCACCCCTCCACTTT. Encoded protein: CASSEGTAGDNSPLHF.

About this clone itself: The sample has other DNA sequences that encode this CDR3 too. V and J are TRBV6-5 and TRBJ1-2; 8 bases are a match to TRBD1. CDR3 size: 13 residues. V was pared by 6 bases and J by 0 bases, with 0 bases of the junction left unmatched. Per the germline V gene, CDR1 is MNHEY and CDR2 is SVGAGI. In nucleotides, the CDR3 is TGTGCCAGCAGGACAGGGGCTAACTATGGCTACACCTTC. It is translated as CASRTGANYGYTF.

The chain is built from TRBV2 and TRBJ1-1, with TRBD1 identical over 10 bases. The ends lost 4 bases at V and 1 base at J; junction bases unmatched: 9. The CDR3 is 17 residues long. Germline V gene sequence: CDR1 SNHLY, CDR2 FYNNEI. Here the CDR3 reads CASSVGQGMKKNTEAFF. The CDR3 DNA sequence: TGTGCCAGCAGTGTGGGACAGGGGATGAAGAAGAACACTGAAGCTTTCTTT. Complete variable domain (other parts from reference TRBV2 and TRBJ1-1): EPEVTQTPSHQVTQMGQEVILRCVPISNHLYFYWYRQILGQKVEFLVSFYNNEISEKSEIFDDQFSVERPDGSNFTLKIRSTKLEDSAMYFCASSVGQGMKKNTEAFFGQGTRLTVV.

The chain uses TRBV6-6 and TRBJ2-1, with 8 bases matching TRBD2. This CDR3 has 15 amino acids. J was trimmed by 7 bases and V by 6 bases; bases with no gene match: 11. Looked up from germline, CDR1 is MNHNY and CDR2 is SVGAGI (reference sequence). CDR3 sequence: CASSTGTSGSNEQFF. In DNA, the CDR3 is TGTGCCAGCAGCACCGGGACTAGTGGTAGTAATGAGCAGTTCTTC.